These 16 T cell receptor beta chains share one sample of origin, sequenced in a study of T cell responses to AZD1222 COVID-19 vaccine. Using immunoSEQ multiplex PCR, the repertoire was profiled, and TCRdb retains in-frame clones only, with some absent. Of 90,000 to 150,000 clones detected, approximately 86% appear once; the ten largest clones hold roughly 2.3%. The source material was peripheral blood, sampled on day 0 of AZD1222 vaccination. These receptors were collected from an adult in good health.

The chain has TRBV23-1 and TRBJ1-2, with D possibly matching TRBD1 (5 bases). TRBV23-1 is sorted into the ORF group, with uncertain function. Deletions cut 4 bases from V and 8 bases from J, with 26 bases between. The CDR3 is made up of 17 amino acids. The CDR3 coding sequence is TGCGCCAGCAGTCCGGTTAAATGGGGGAGAACTATCAGGGGCTACACCTTC. This encodes CASSPVKWGRTIRGYTF.

The rearrangement joins TRBV30 to TRBJ2-2; no clear D gene. The germline gives CDR1 GTSNPN, CDR2 SVGIG (reference sequence). CDR3 length equals 11 residues. V was shortened by 4 bases and J by 4 bases, with 4 bases between the two germline ends. The chain's CDR3 is CAWTGTGELFF. The CDR3, as DNA: TGTGCCTGGACGGGCACCGGGGAGCTGTTTTTT. The whole variable domain, filled in from reference TRBV30 and TRBJ2-2, reads SQTIHQWPATLVQPVGSPLSLECTVEGTSNPNLYWYRQAAGRGLQLLFYSVGIGQISSEVPQNLSASRPQDRQFILSSKKLLLSDSGFYLCAWTGTGELFFGEGSRLTVL.

The chain is built from TRBV12-3 or TRBV12-4 and TRBJ1-2; D uncertain. V was trimmed by 1 base and J by 3 bases, leaving 3 bases between them. The CDR3 is made up of 12 amino acids. In nucleotides, the CDR3 is TGTGCCAGCAGTTTAGAAGACTATGGCTACACCTTC. Translation gives CASSLEDYGYTF.

The gene calls are TRBV21-1 and TRBJ2-1; the table gives TRBD2 as D, unverified against the DNA. TRBV21-1 is flagged as a pseudogene. This CDR3 is built from 21 residues. The CDR3, as DNA: TGTGCCAGCAGCAAAGGGTGGGGACCTAGCGGGAGGGCCAAGTCTTACAATGAGCAGTTCTTC. Translation: CASSKGWGPSGRAKSYNEQFF.

The chain has TRBV18 and TRBJ1-1, with TRBD1 matching over 9 bases. The CDR3 runs 15 residues. CDR1 is KGHSH and CDR2 is LQKENI in the germline V gene. Losses at the gene ends were 3 bases for V and 3 bases for J; bases not matched to a gene: 5. The CDR3 reads CASSPGTGSDTEAFF. In DNA, the CDR3 is TGTGCCAGCTCACCGGGGACAGGGTCGGACACTGAAGCTTTCTTT.

This chain uses TRBV29-1 with TRBJ1-5; 7 bases agree with TRBD1. The V gene end was trimmed by 7 bases and the J gene end by 3 bases; junction bases not matched to a gene: 9. This CDR3 comprises 14 residues. Germline CDR1 and CDR2: SQVTM and ANQGSEA. The DNA of the CDR3 is TGCAGCGGCTGGGCAGGGGGGTTCAATCAGCCCCAGCATTTT. Protein product: CSGWAGGFNQPQHF.

This clone showed up many times. CDR3 protein: CASSPSTGVPYEQYF. CDR3 bases: TGTGCCAGCAGCCCATCGACAGGGGTCCCCTACGAGCAGTACTTC. The chain is built from TRBV11-3 and TRBJ2-7, with 8 bases aligning to TRBD1. V shed 5 bases and J 2 bases; nucleotides not matched to a gene: 8. CDR3 length: 15 residues. The germline gives CDR1 SGHNT, CDR2 YENEEA.

V usage is TRBV28 and J usage is TRBJ1-4, with a tentative D call TRBD1 (5 bases). In germline, CDR1 is MDHEN, CDR2 SYDVKM. The CDR3 runs to 13 residues. V was clipped by 4 bases and J by 11 bases, with 14 bases between them. The CDR3 sequence: CASSSYDSSKLFF. CDR3 nucleotides: TGTGCCAGCAGTTCCTATGACAGTAGCAAACTGTTTTTT.

The CDR3 is CASKGGQGGEKLFF. DNA of the CDR3: TGTGCCTCCAAGGGGGGACAGGGGGGTGAAAAACTGTTTTTT. The genes are TRBV19 and TRBJ1-4, with 11 bases lining up with TRBD1. The V gene end was trimmed by 11 bases and the J gene end by 7 bases; junction bases not matched to a gene: 9. From germline, CDR1 is LNHDA and CDR2 SQIVND (reference sequence). CDR3 length: 14 residues.

This clone came up once. The gene calls are TRBV9 and TRBJ1-2, with 7 bases fitting TRBD1. V was clipped by 3 bases and J by 0 bases; unmatched bases: 14. The CDR3 loop spans 18 amino acids. Germline V gene lookup returns CDR1 SGDLS and CDR2 YYNGEE. CDR3 amino acids: CASSGNWVTGLSNYGYTF. CDR3 in DNA: TGTGCCAGCAGCGGCAACTGGGTGACAGGGCTTTCTAACTATGGCTACACCTTC.

This clone was found once. The chain uses TRBV20-1 and TRBJ2-2; the D gene is possibly TRBD1 (6 bases). The CDR3 length is 14 residues. V lost 3 bases and J 5 bases, leaving 13 bases between the germline ends. Germline CDR1 DFQATT, CDR2 SNEGSKA (reference sequence). The CDR3 protein is CSASRPGETGELFF. In DNA form, the CDR3 reads TGCAGTGCTAGTCGGCCAGGGGAGACCGGGGAGCTGTTTTTT.

This chain links TRBV19 with TRBJ1-5; weak D call: TRBD1 (6 bases). This CDR3 region has 16 residues. Trimming cost V 5 bases and J 2 bases, with 16 bases left between them. Germline assignment: CDR1 LNHDA and CDR2 SQIVND (reference sequence). The CDR3 region is CASSPPHRVRNQPQHF. In DNA, the CDR3 is TGTGCCAGTAGTCCCCCCCACAGGGTCCGCAATCAGCCCCAGCATTTT.

This clone has a handful of counts. This chain links TRBV6-6 with TRBJ2-7, with unresolved D. This CDR3 has 12 amino acids. V lost 0 bases, J lost 4 bases, and 4 bases lay in between. Germline V gene lookup returns CDR1 MNHNY and CDR2 SVGAGI (reference sequence). The chain's CDR3 is CASSYSDYEQYF. In DNA form, the CDR3 reads TGTGCCAGCAGTTACTCGGATTACGAGCAGTACTTC.

The sample holds many counts of this clone. V usage is TRBV11-2 and J usage is TRBJ2-7; 8 bases match TRBD2. This CDR3 has 15 residues. V shed 5 bases and J 9 bases; nucleotides not matched to a gene: 15. Germline V gene data show CDR1 as SGHAT and CDR2 as FQNNGV. The CDR3 loop reads CASSPPTSAPFPQYF. CDR3 nucleotide sequence: TGTGCCAGCAGCCCACCGACTAGCGCGCCGTTTCCGCAGTACTTC.

The chain links TRBV27 to TRBJ2-1, with a weak D call TRBD2 (6 bases). CDR3 length equals 14 residues. The V end was cut by 5 bases, the J end by 9 bases, with 17 bases between. Germline V gene lookup returns CDR1 MNHEY and CDR2 SMNVEV (reference sequence). The CDR3 region has the DNA TGTGCCAGCAGTAATAGCGGCGAGGGCCCTGAGCAGTTCTTC. It is translated as CASSNSGEGPEQFF.

This chain links TRBV28 with TRBJ1-2; 7 nucleotides agree with TRBD1. The CDR3 runs to 12 residues. Germline values: CDR1 MDHEN, CDR2 SYDVKM. Trimming took 4 bases from V and 9 from J; bases not matched to a gene: 5. CDR3 coding DNA: TGTGCCAGCAGTTCCGGACAGGTCAGCTACACCTTC. Amino acid sequence: CASSSGQVSYTF.